The 13 T cell receptor beta chains below come from one sample, sequenced in a study of vaccination effects on CD4 cells after COVID-19. ViraFEST assay sequencing came after antigen-specific CD4+ T cells were expanded with viral peptide pools. The authors isolated CD4+ T cells after nine to eleven days of culture. The study found no prior SARS-CoV-2 infection in the vaccine recipients, who tested negative for nucleocapsid antibodies. Method: immunoSEQ multiplex PCR; TCRdb's copy keeps in-frame clones and lacks some. Of 30,000 to 40,000 clones in the sample, around three quarters were seen once. These TCRs' antigens remain unknown. The sample was CD4+ T cells from PBMCs cultured with HCoV-OC43 spike peptides, taken before COVID-19 vaccination. The subset: HCoV-OC43 spike overlapping peptide pool stimulation. The receptors shown here come from a human donor who received a COVID-19 vaccine.

The chain recombines TRBV7-2 with TRBJ2-3; no clear D gene. Germline V gives CDR1 SGHTA, CDR2 FQGNSA. This CDR3 is built from 15 residues. Trimming pared 4 bases from V and 3 bases from J, leaving 14 bases between. CDR3 in DNA: TGTGCCAGCAGCTCAACCCCGCACGGTACAGATACGCAGTATTTT. It codes for CASSSTPHGTDTQYF.

The V call is TRBV19, the J call TRBJ2-5; 9 bases match TRBD2. The junction had 9 bases not matched to a gene; V was cut back by 3 bases and J by 4 bases. Per the germline V gene, CDR1 is LNHDA and CDR2 is SQIVND (reference sequence). The CDR3 consists of 16 residues. CDR3 sequence: CASSIVGGGARETQYF. For the CDR3, the DNA is TGTGCCAGTAGTATCGTCGGCGGGGGGGCCAGAGAGACCCAGTACTTC.

This chain connects TRBV9 to TRBJ2-3; D is unresolved. V lost 1 base and J 4 bases, leaving 10 bases between the germline ends. This CDR3 is 14 amino acids long. CDR1 and CDR2 from the germline V gene are SGDLS and YYNGEE. This CDR3 is CASSVSSNADTQYF. As DNA, the CDR3 is TGTGCCAGCAGCGTAAGTAGTAATGCAGATACGCAGTATTTT.

The rearrangement links TRBV6-5 to TRBJ1-6; D remains unclear. Germline CDR1 MNHEY, CDR2 SVGAGI. Between the trimmed V and J ends, which lost 2 bases and 3 bases, there was a span of 5 bases. The CDR3 contains 14 residues. Here the CDR3 reads CASSYTRYNSPLHF. As DNA, the CDR3 is TGTGCCAGCAGTTACACTCGCTATAATTCACCCCTCCACTTT.

The chain employs TRBV5-1 and TRBJ2-7, with D perhaps matching TRBD2 (5 bases). The V end lost 1 base, the J end lost 2 bases, and 16 bases lay between the germline ends. CDR1 and CDR2 (germline): SGHRS, YFSETQ. The CDR3 loop spans 16 amino acids. In DNA form, the CDR3 reads TGCGCCAGCAGCTTGAACGGGGAAATTAATGCCTACGAGCAGTACTTC. This translates into CASSLNGEINAYEQYF.

This chain connects TRBV11-2 to TRBJ1-1; the D gene is possibly TRBD1 (6 bases). V dropped 5 bases and J dropped 4 bases, with 17 bases sitting between them. The CDR3 has 15 residues. Germline V CDR1 and CDR2: SGHAT, FQNNGV. CDR3 region: CASSRRGGRGTEAFF. For the CDR3, the DNA is TGTGCCAGCAGCCGGCGAGGGGGGAGGGGCACTGAAGCTTTCTTT.

The gene calls are TRBV15 and TRBJ2-4; D could derive from TRBD1 or TRBD2 (6 bases each). Germline CDR1 LNHNV, CDR2 YYDKDF (reference sequence). The CDR3 runs to 14 residues. V was clipped by 1 base and J by 7 bases, with 11 bases between them. CDR3 DNA: TGTGCCACCAGCAGAGTTGGAGGGGGGAACATTCAGTACTTC. This codes for CATSRVGGGNIQYF.

Only a few counts were recorded for this clone. The chain employs TRBV30 and TRBJ1-2; the D is unclear. Germline V CDR1 and CDR2: GTSNPN, SVGIG (reference sequence). This CDR3 is built from 13 residues. The V and J ends lost 4 bases and 8 bases respectively, with 17 bases between them. In DNA, the CDR3 is TGTGCCTGGAATCTGGAGAGTGGCTTGGGCTACACCTTC. It encodes CAWNLESGLGYTF.

The rearrangement uses TRBV27 and TRBJ2-5, with TRBD2 matching over 7 bases. Germline loops: CDR1 MNHEY, CDR2 SMNVEV (reference sequence). CDR3 length: 17 residues. V dropped 1 base and J dropped 3; count of bases not matched to a gene: 11. The CDR3 here is CASSLCWGGRVKETQYF. The CDR3 nucleotides read TGTGCCAGCAGTTTATGTTGGGGGGGTCGGGTCAAAGAGACCCAGTACTTC.

The chain is built from TRBV19 and TRBJ2-2; D remains unclear. Germline V CDR1 and CDR2: LNHDA, SQIVND (reference sequence). V was pared by 1 base and J by 0 bases, with 9 bases between. The CDR3 is 16 residues long. CDR3 residues: CASSIAGSANTGELFF. DNA for the CDR3: TGTGCCAGTAGTATAGCCGGCAGCGCGAACACCGGGGAGCTGTTTTTT. The whole variable domain, filled in from reference TRBV19 and TRBJ2-2, reads DGGITQSPKYLFRKEGQNVTLSCEQNLNHDAMYWYRQDPGQGLRLIYYSQIVNDFQKGDIAEGYSVSREKKESFPLTVTSAQKNPTAFYLCASSIAGSANTGELFFGEGSRLTVL.

Only a few counts were recorded for this clone. The chain employs TRBV7-9 and TRBJ2-7; D ambiguous. CDR1 and CDR2 (germline): SEHNR, FQNEAQ (reference sequence). The CDR3 covers 13 residues. V lost 3 bases to trimming and J lost 2 bases, with 8 bases between them. The CDR3 sequence: CASSFRSPYEQYF. CDR3 nucleotides: TGTGCCAGCAGCTTTCGCAGTCCCTACGAGCAGTACTTC.

The count of this clone is one. The genes are TRBV5-4 and TRBJ2-7, with TRBD1 as a possible D gene (5 bases). Germline V gives CDR1 SGHNT, CDR2 YYREEE (reference sequence). The CDR3 loop spans 13 amino acids. V gave up 2 bases and J gave up 5 bases, with 11 bases separating them. The CDR3 region has the DNA TGTGCCAGCAGCTTCGCAGGGATCCACGAGCAGTACTTC. This sequence encodes CASSFAGIHEQYF.

CDR3 sequence reads: CASSQGQGNTGELFF. CDR3 sequence (DNA): TGCGCCAGCAGCCAAGGACAGGGAAACACCGGGGAGCTGTTTTTT. The rearrangement links TRBV4-3 to TRBJ2-2, with TRBD1 matching over 7 bases. CDR1 is LGHNA, CDR2 YSLEER, per germline. CDR3 length: 15 amino acids. V gave up 1 base and J gave up 2 bases; unmatched junction bases: 1.